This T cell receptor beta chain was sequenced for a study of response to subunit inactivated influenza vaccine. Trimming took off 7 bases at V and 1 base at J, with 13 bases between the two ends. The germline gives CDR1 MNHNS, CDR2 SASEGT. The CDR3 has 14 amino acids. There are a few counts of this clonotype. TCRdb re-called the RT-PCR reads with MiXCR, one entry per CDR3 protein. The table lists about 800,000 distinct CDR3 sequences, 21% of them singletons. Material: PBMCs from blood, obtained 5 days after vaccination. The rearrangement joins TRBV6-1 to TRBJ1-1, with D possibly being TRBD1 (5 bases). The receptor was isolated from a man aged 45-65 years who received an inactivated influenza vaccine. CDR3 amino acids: CASTKDGTNTEAFF. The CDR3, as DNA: TGTGCCAGCACCAAGGACGGGACGAACACTGAAGCTTTCTTT.